Below, 20 T cell receptor beta chains from the same sample are listed, as sequenced in a study of T cells expressing NK-cell markers. With the 5' RACE reads reprocessed, TCRdb shows one record per CDR3 protein and no DNA. There are about 410,000 distinct CDR3 sequences in the sample, with about 10% held by the top ten. Sequenced sample: blood T cells: a sorted CD56 or NKG2C T cell subset, CD4+ or CD8+ T cells, or bulk PBMC T cells (not recorded which). The source is a woman aged 50 to 60 in good health.

V is TRBV4-1 and J is TRBJ2-3; absent DNA, TCRdb's TRBD2 call cannot be checked. This CDR3 is 17 amino acids long. CDR1 MGHRA and CDR2 YSYEKL come from the germline V gene. The chain's CDR3 is CASSFLAGGPSRDTQYF.

V is TRBV11-2 and J is TRBJ2-6. This CDR3 region has 17 residues. The germline V gene has CDR1 SGHAT and CDR2 FQNNGV. This CDR3 reads CASSLVPRVSGANVLTF.

The chain couples TRBV14 to TRBJ2-1; TCRdb indicates TRBD1, and absent DNA this call remains unverified. Germline CDR1 is SGHDN and CDR2 is FVKESK. There are 15 residues in the CDR3. CDR3 sequence: CASSQMGTPHNEQFF.

The CDR3: CASSWGAADTQYF. V is TRBV5-1 and J is TRBJ2-3. Germline lookup yields CDR1 SGHRS and CDR2 YFSETQ. The CDR3 is 13 residues long.

The chain uses TRBV24-1 and TRBJ2-1. The CDR3 loop spans 16 amino acids. Germline loops: CDR1 KGHDR, CDR2 SFDVKD. The CDR3 sequence: CATSDPVSGPSDEQFF.

The rearrangement uses TRBV9 and TRBJ2-6; TCRdb designates TRBD1, a call that cannot be tested without DNA. The germline gives CDR1 SGDLS, CDR2 YYNGEE. There are 22 residues in the CDR3. The CDR3 spells CASSTRPSMGQGRLSGANVLTF.

The chain recombines TRBV6-1 with TRBJ1-6. The germline V gene has CDR1 MNHNS and CDR2 SASEGT. The CDR3 covers 11 residues. CDR3 region: CASNNNSPLHF.

This chain uses TRBV3-1 with TRBJ2-6; TCRdb outputs TRBD2, but without DNA this stays unchecked. CDR1 is LGHDT and CDR2 is YNNKEL in the germline V gene (reference sequence). The CDR3 is made up of 21 amino acids. CDR3 sequence reads: CASSQDHRVVREPSGANVLTF.

V usage is TRBV12-3 or TRBV12-4 and J usage is TRBJ1-2; the D gene TCRdb calls, TRBD1, cannot be checked with no DNA. CDR3 length equals 13 residues. This chain's CDR3 is CASSLRAAHGYTF.

The rearrangement uses TRBV20-1 and TRBJ2-1; TCRdb proposes TRBD1, but this gene call is untestable without DNA. This CDR3 region has 14 residues. In germline, CDR1 is DFQATT, CDR2 SNEGSKA (reference sequence). This CDR3 reads CSANTGGWNNEQFF.

J is TRBJ1-1 and V is TRBV12-3 or TRBV12-4; TCRdb selects TRBD1, and the lack of DNA leaves this call unchecked. This CDR3 has 12 residues. The CDR3 region is CASSFPGAFAFF.

The chain couples TRBV12-3 or TRBV12-4 to TRBJ2-5; TCRdb designates TRBD1, a call that cannot be tested without DNA. The CDR3 runs to 15 residues. The chain's CDR3 is CASAQGQGRMETQYF.

CDR3 loop: CASSLTLSSGRSGRSYNEQFF. The chain employs TRBV5-1 and TRBJ2-1; the D call of TRBD2 rests on TCRdb alone, since no DNA is present to check it. The CDR3 loop spans 21 amino acids. Germline V gene sequence: CDR1 SGHRS, CDR2 YFSETQ.

The chain has TRBV15 and TRBJ2-3; lacking DNA, the TRBD2 call made by TCRdb goes unchecked. There are 17 residues in the CDR3. In germline, CDR1 is LNHNV, CDR2 YYDKDF (reference sequence). CDR3: CATSRSASGSRTDTQYF.

The chain joins TRBV14 to TRBJ2-2; TCRdb names TRBD1, which stays unverified in the absence of DNA. The CDR3 spans 13 residues. Germline V gives CDR1 SGHDN, CDR2 FVKESK. The CDR3 here is CASSHRGRGELFF.

The rearrangement uses TRBV5-1 and TRBJ2-5; TCRdb selects TRBD2, and the lack of DNA leaves this call unchecked. This CDR3 has 15 residues. Germline V gene lookup returns CDR1 SGHRS and CDR2 YFSETQ. The CDR3 is CASRASGSNLETQYF. Complete variable domain (other parts from reference TRBV5-1 and TRBJ2-5): KAGVTQTPRYLIKTRGQQVTLSCSPISGHRSVSWYQQTPGQGLQFLFEYFSETQRNKGNFPGRFSGRQFSNSRSEMNVSTLELGDSALYLCASRASGSNLETQYFGPGTRLLVL.

The chain recombines TRBV27 with TRBJ2-2; checking the TCRdb D call of TRBD1 is not possible without DNA. Per germline, CDR1 MNHEY and CDR2 SMNVEV (reference sequence). The CDR3 is 16 amino acids. CDR3 sequence: CASSTAGQGAAGELFF.

The rearrangement uses TRBV7-9 and TRBJ2-3; TCRdb's D gene call, TRBD1, goes unchecked for lack of DNA. Germline CDR1 SEHNR, CDR2 FQNEAQ (reference sequence). This CDR3 comprises 14 residues. The CDR3 loop is CASTGQGGGDTQYF.

The chain has TRBV9 and TRBJ2-5; TCRdb selects TRBD1, and the lack of DNA leaves this call unchecked. The CDR3 has 15 amino acids. Per germline, CDR1 SGDLS and CDR2 YYNGEE. CDR3: CATNPGGGNRETQYF.

The V gene is TRBV5-1, the J gene TRBJ1-6; TCRdb names TRBD1, which stays unverified in the absence of DNA. The germline V gene encodes CDR1 SGHRS and CDR2 YFSETQ. The CDR3 has 14 amino acids. CDR3 sequence reads: CASSLGEGDSPLHF.